This T cell receptor (beta chain) is drawn from a study of blood T cell repertoires in COVID-19 (TCRdb year 2020). Context from the whole study: The collaborator samples originated in the United States, Italy and Spain and spanned the acute and convalescent phases of COVID-19. The prospective study material was composed of cDNA or gDNA derived from T cells, B-cell-depleted T cells, or PBMCs. The dataset comprised deeply sampled blood TCRbeta repertoires from subjects exposed to, actively infected with, or recovered from COVID-19. A freely available public database, intended as a resource for researchers studying the immune response to SARS-CoV-2, is where the repertoires were released. Samples were obtained from the ongoing ImmuneRACE study (first 160 participants) and from over 1,000 subjects provided by 6 global collaborators. Nearly every sample came with metadata listing a de-identified subject ID, COVID-19 status, age in years and sex. Where available, HLA class I and class II types were obtained from metadata supplied by the sample provider rather than from assay-based typing.

From the cysteine up to the phenylalanine, the CDR3 has a length of 12 residues. The DNA shown is the 36-base CDR3, in frame from base 1. CDR1 and CDR2, per the germline V gene, are LGHNA and YSLEER. Relative to germline, V is 4 bases shorter and J is 3 bases shorter, with 3 bases between their ends. Regarding this clone: No antigen is known for it. No base qualities exist here, and no much larger clone lies one base off it.

TCRbeta CDR3 regions were amplified from genomic DNA using the immunoSEQ Assay, a bias-controlled multiplex PCR. As for how the authors treated the data: The number of nucleated cells in each sample was estimated from the amplification of reference gene primers within the assay. To quantify the absolute abundance of each unique TCRbeta CDR3 rearrangement, sequence reads were collapsed and filtered. For each sample, productive Simpson clonality was calculated by taking the square root of Simpson's diversity index across productive rearrangements. The immuneACCESS repertoire file appears here via TCRdb, limited to in-frame rearrangements. These files lack a portion of the clones; in checked studies, under half of the deficit traces to unresolved V genes, and the cause of the others is not known. That table furnishes V, J and clone size, whereas the DNA furnished D and trimming. The sample contains roughly 500,000 clones, more than 75% of them found a single time. The biggest ten clones account for about 2% of the sample.

Enrolling through a virtual design, the prospective study's participants ranged in age from roughly 18 to 95 years and lived across 24 United States geographic areas. In the prospective study, participants were assigned to cohorts based on the clinical history participants reported in a screening survey and a study questionnaire. Recovered participants in ImmuneRACE Cohort 3 were defined as having two consecutive negative NP/OP PCR tests, clearance from a healthcare professional, or resolution of symptoms. In the prospective study, whole blood, serum and a nasopharyngeal or oropharyngeal swab were collected from each participant by mobile phlebotomists. Participants in the prospective study had the option to provide additional blood draws and questionnaires over a roughly 2-month period. Before DNA extraction, blood samples from the prospective study were shipped at room temperature or frozen.

What the research found in general, with its limitations: Clinical and demographic metadata were provided uncurated, with the amount varying by source and participant.

The chain uses TRBV4-3 and TRBJ2-2; no D gene is confidently identified. Sequencing was carried out using PBMCs or T cells enriched from blood (not recorded which). This TCR was sampled from a woman in her thirties or forties who had recovered from COVID-19. Here the CDR3 is given as CASSLYTGELFF. The DNA is TGCGCCAGCAGCCTCTACACCGGGGAGCTGTTTTTT.